The clone carrying this T cell receptor beta chain was detected only a few times. The antigen is not known. This entry belongs to a study of T cell repertoires in aging, cancer and after chemotherapy. Amplification of TCR beta used genomic DNA extracted from peripheral blood. Study-wide results and caveats: In healthy donors, age-related TCR diversity loss mainly reflected lost richness.

TRB rearrangements spanning V, D and J were amplified using mixed TRB-A/B primers. TCRdb ran MiXCR on the multiplex PCR reads and lists one entry per CDR3 protein. The table includes just over 3,000 distinct CDR3 sequences, about 44% detected once. The CDR3 extends over 15 amino acids. The chain employs TRBV21-1 and TRBJ2-1; no DNA check was done on the table's D call, TRBD2. TRBV21-1 is annotated as a pseudogene. The receptor comes from a human donor with a solid tumor. Sequenced sample: blood. The CDR3 DNA is TGTGCCAGCAGCAACCGGACTAGCCCGAACAATGAGCAGTTCTTC. This translates into CASSNRTSPNNEQFF.